The 31 T cell receptor beta chains reported below all come from one sample, sequenced in a study of OX40 agonist ivuxolimab in advanced cancers. The table came from immunoSEQ multiplex PCR; TCRdb's copy has only in-frame clones and leaves some out. The data show 50,000 to 65,000 clones, 82% seen once. This sample comprised CD4+ or CD8+ T cells sorted from blood, obtained in a trial of the OX40 agonist ivuxolimab. These TCRs come from an adult with an advanced solid tumor such as melanoma, head and neck, liver or kidney cancer.

The chain carries TRBV7-2 and TRBJ1-2; the D is unclear. Per germline, CDR1 SGHTA and CDR2 FQGNSA. This CDR3 comprises 16 residues. Trimming cost V 0 bases and J 4 bases, with 15 bases left between them. CDR3 loop: CASSLATAQIGYGYTF. The CDR3 nucleotides read TGTGCCAGCAGCTTAGCCACAGCCCAAATAGGCTATGGCTACACCTTC.

V and J are TRBV27 and TRBJ2-1; 10 bases line up with TRBD2. The V segment lost 7 bases and the J segment 6 bases; nucleotides outside the gene matches: 12. CDR3 length: 16 residues. The germline V gene encodes CDR1 MNHEY and CDR2 SMNVEV (reference sequence). The CDR3 nucleotides read TGTGCCAGCACCTCTCTATCTAGCGGGAGCCGCAATGAGCAGTTCTTC. Residues: CASTSLSSGSRNEQFF.

The V and J genes are TRBV27 and TRBJ2-2; 9 nucleotides align to TRBD1. Trimming at V came to 5 bases and at J to 4 bases, leaving 11 bases not matched to a gene. CDR1 and CDR2 (germline): MNHEY, SMNVEV (reference sequence). The length of the CDR3 is 17 residues. CDR3: CASSINRDRVGTGELFF. The CDR3 DNA is TGTGCCAGCAGTATAAATCGGGACAGGGTTGGCACCGGGGAGCTGTTTTTT.

This sequence joins TRBV7-2 and TRBJ2-1; D ambiguous. Germline-derived CDR1 and CDR2 are SGHTA and FQGNSA. V was clipped by 5 bases and J by 10 bases, with 18 bases between them. The CDR3 contains 14 residues. CDR3 loop: CASSPQTVRGEQFF. CDR3 nucleotides: TGTGCCAGCAGCCCTCAGACTGTCCGTGGCGAGCAGTTCTTC.

The chain joins TRBV5-1 to TRBJ2-5; a possible D gene is TRBD2 (5 bases). This CDR3 has 13 amino acids. The germline V gene encodes CDR1 SGHRS and CDR2 YFSETQ. The V gene lost 0 bases and the J gene lost 4 bases, with 7 bases spanning the gap. As DNA, the CDR3 is TGCGCCAGCAGCTTGGACGCGGGAGAGACCCAGTACTTC. This translates into CASSLDAGETQYF.

V usage is TRBV7-9 and J usage is TRBJ1-1; a weak D match, TRBD1 (6 bases). CDR3 length equals 14 residues. Germline CDR1 is SEHNR and CDR2 is FQNEAQ (reference sequence). V dropped 3 bases and J dropped 4 bases, with 12 bases sitting between them. This CDR3 reads CASSLVLQGTEAFF. In DNA, the CDR3 is TGTGCCAGCAGCTTGGTCTTACAGGGCACTGAAGCTTTCTTT.

The V call is TRBV5-4, the J call TRBJ2-7, with TRBD2 matching 12 bases. This CDR3 is 18 amino acids long. In germline, CDR1 is SGHNT, CDR2 YYREEE (reference sequence). The V segment lost 2 bases and the J segment 2 bases; nucleotides outside the gene matches: 11. This chain's CDR3 is CASSFGTTSGRLTYEQYF. The CDR3 bases are TGTGCCAGCAGCTTCGGGACGACTAGCGGGAGATTGACCTACGAGCAGTACTTC.

This clone appeared a single time. The chain is built from TRBV6-5 and TRBJ2-5, with 10 bases identical to TRBD1. The germline gives CDR1 MNHEY, CDR2 SVGAGI. Losses at the gene ends were 7 bases for V and 5 bases for J; bases not matched to a gene: 7. The length of the CDR3 is 14 residues. The CDR3 region is CASNRDRGRETQYF. CDR3 DNA sequence: TGTGCCAGCAACCGGGACAGGGGACGGGAGACCCAGTACTTC.

The gene calls are TRBV15 and TRBJ2-1; 7 bases match TRBD1. V was pared by 3 bases and J by 3 bases, with 8 bases of the junction left unmatched. Germline V gives CDR1 LNHNV, CDR2 YYDKDF (reference sequence). The CDR3 consists of 16 residues. The CDR3 DNA is TGTGCCACCAGCAGGCCGACAGGGAATTACTACAATGAGCAGTTCTTC. This sequence encodes CATSRPTGNYYNEQFF.

The chain has TRBV5-4 and TRBJ2-1, with 7 bases fitting TRBD2. CDR1 and CDR2 (germline): SGHNT, YYREEE (reference sequence). The CDR3 has 18 amino acids. Trimming at V came to 0 bases and at J to 0 bases, leaving 9 bases not matched to a gene. The CDR3 region has the DNA TGTGCCAGCAGCTTGGAGGGAGGGCCCCTCATCTCCTACAATGAGCAGTTCTTC. Its translation: CASSLEGGPLISYNEQFF. Looking up the rest from reference TRBV5-4 and TRBJ2-1 gives the full variable domain: ETGVTQSPTHLIKTRGQQVTLRCSSQSGHNTVSWYQQALGQGPQFIFQYYREEENGRGNFPPRFSGLQFPNYSSELNVNALELDDSALYLCASSLEGGPLISYNEQFFGPGTRLTVL.

The count of this clone is one. V and J are TRBV7-2 and TRBJ1-5; D is perhaps TRBD1 (6 bases). The V gene's germline CDR1 is SGHTA and CDR2 FQGNSA. V shed 3 bases and J shed 4 bases, with 16 bases lying between them. This CDR3 has 16 residues. CDR3 region: CASSLGRAGANQPQHF. The CDR3 nucleotides read TGTGCCAGCAGCTTGGGTAGGGCAGGGGCGAATCAGCCCCAGCATTTT.

The chain employs TRBV6-5 and TRBJ1-4; the D is unclear. Germline CDR1 and CDR2: MNHEY and SVGAGI. CDR3 length: 15 amino acids. V was cut by 0 bases and J by 3 bases, with 8 bases left in between. The CDR3 region is CASSYSTRSNEKLFF. In DNA form, the CDR3 reads TGTGCCAGCAGTTACTCGACACGATCTAATGAAAAACTGTTTTTT.

J is TRBJ1-1 and V is TRBV6-5, with D tentatively TRBD1 (6 bases). V was trimmed by 2 bases and J by 1 base, leaving 14 bases between them. The germline V gene has CDR1 MNHEY and CDR2 SVGAGI. The CDR3 is 16 amino acids. CDR3 sequence reads: CASSYHLGGGNTEAFF. DNA of the CDR3: TGTGCCAGCAGTTACCACCTCGGGGGCGGGAACACTGAAGCTTTCTTT.

This chain links TRBV5-6 with TRBJ1-6, with 7 bases identical to TRBD1. The V segment lost 2 bases and the J segment 10 bases; nucleotides outside the gene matches: 18. There are 18 residues in the CDR3. Germline V gene data show CDR1 as SGHDT and CDR2 as YYEEEE. The CDR3, as DNA: TGTGCCAGCAGCTTTGCCGAAACTCTAAGGACAGGCCACTCACCCCTCCACTTT. As protein: CASSFAETLRTGHSPLHF.

V gene TRBV6-5 combines with J gene TRBJ2-7; possibly TRBD2 for D (5 bases). The CDR3 is 15 amino acids. Per the germline V gene, CDR1 is MNHEY and CDR2 is SVGAGI. V was trimmed by 6 bases and J by 2 bases, leaving 17 bases between them. The CDR3 nucleotides read TGTGCCAGCAGCCCCGGGTTAGCGAGAACCTACGAGCAGTACTTC. This translates into CASSPGLARTYEQYF.

The J gene is TRBJ2-3, the V gene TRBV5-4, with 11 bases aligning to TRBD2. CDR3 length: 17 amino acids. CDR1 is SGHNT and CDR2 is YYREEE in the germline V gene (reference sequence). V lost 0 bases, J lost 4 bases, and 7 bases stayed unmatched. The CDR3 spells CASSLGLAGWLADTQYF. CDR3 nucleotides: TGTGCCAGCAGCTTGGGACTAGCGGGATGGTTAGCAGATACGCAGTATTTT.

The rearrangement links TRBV18 to TRBJ2-1; TRBD2 matches at 8 bases. After removal of 3 bases from V and 0 bases from J, the junction contained 4 bases not matched to a gene. CDR3 length: 16 amino acids. CDR1 is KGHSH, CDR2 LQKENI, per germline. The CDR3 DNA reads as TGTGCCAGCTCACCCCCCGGGACTAGCTCCTACAATGAGCAGTTCTTC. It yields the protein CASSPPGTSSYNEQFF.

There are a few counts of this clone. V and J are TRBV7-3 and TRBJ1-1, with TRBD1 identical over 8 bases. The junction had 4 bases not matched to a gene; V was cut back by 4 bases and J by 0 bases. Per germline, CDR1 SGHTA and CDR2 FQGTGA. The length of the CDR3 is 15 residues. Written as DNA, the CDR3 is TGTGCCAGCAGCTCCGGACAGGGTTTGAACACTGAAGCTTTCTTT. Amino acid sequence: CASSSGQGLNTEAFF.

The genes are TRBV30 and TRBJ2-2; a possible D gene is TRBD1 (5 bases). Looked up from germline, CDR1 is GTSNPN and CDR2 is SVGIG (reference sequence). The CDR3 is 17 amino acids. Trimming left V 1 base short and J 5 bases short, with 20 bases between. CDR3 protein: CAWSALRQRQKTGELFF. CDR3 nucleotides: TGTGCCTGGAGTGCCCTCCGACAGCGCCAAAAGACCGGGGAGCTGTTTTTT. The complete variable domain, with remaining parts taken from reference TRBV30 and TRBJ2-2, reads SQTIHQWPATLVQPVGSPLSLECTVEGTSNPNLYWYRQAAGRGLQLLFYSVGIGQISSEVPQNLSASRPQDRQFILSSKKLLLSDSGFYLCAWSALRQRQKTGELFFGEGSRLTVL.

This sequence joins TRBV5-8 and TRBJ2-1; D is possibly TRBD1 (6 bases). Trimming took 4 bases from V and 3 from J, leaving 17 bases between them. The germline V gene encodes CDR1 SGHTS and CDR2 YDEGEE. The CDR3 is made up of 16 amino acids. The CDR3 nucleotides are TGTGCCAGCAGCCCCTGGGGGCTCAGAATCTACAATGAGCAGTTCTTC. Its translation: CASSPWGLRIYNEQFF. Complete variable domain (other parts from reference TRBV5-8 and TRBJ2-1): EAGVTQSPTHLIKTRGQQATLRCSPISGHTSVYWYQQALGLGLQFLLWYDEGEERNRGNFPPRFSGRQFPNYSSELNVNALELEDSALYLCASSPWGLRIYNEQFFGPGTRLTVL.

This clone has only one observation. The genes are TRBV30 and TRBJ2-7; the match to TRBD1 covers 8 bases. Germline V CDR1 and CDR2: GTSNPN, SVGIG (reference sequence). This CDR3 is 17 amino acids long. V was clipped by 0 bases and J by 4 bases; unmatched bases: 14. DNA for the CDR3: TGTGCCTGGAGTGTACGCGTTGGTGGCAGGGGGCTATACGAGCAGTACTTC. It codes for CAWSVRVGGRGLYEQYF. Based on the CDR3 plus reference TRBV30 and TRBJ2-7, the full variable domain is SQTIHQWPATLVQPVGSPLSLECTVEGTSNPNLYWYRQAAGRGLQLLFYSVGIGQISSEVPQNLSASRPQDRQFILSSKKLLLSDSGFYLCAWSVRVGGRGLYEQYFGPGTRLTVT.

The rearrangement links TRBV28 to TRBJ1-2; 9 nucleotides match TRBD1. Looked up from germline, CDR1 is MDHEN and CDR2 is SYDVKM. The CDR3 covers 17 residues. The trim removed 2 bases at V and 6 bases at J, leaving 13 bases unmatched. The CDR3 DNA follows: TGTGCCAGCAGTTTAATGGGACAGGGAGCAATTTGGAATGGCTACACCTTC. Its translation is CASSLMGQGAIWNGYTF.

The rearrangement joins TRBV18 to TRBJ2-1; D unclear. V gave up 3 bases and J gave up 0 bases, with 15 bases separating them. The V gene's germline CDR1 is KGHSH and CDR2 LQKENI. This CDR3 region has 17 residues. This chain's CDR3 is CASSPLGAGSSYNEQFF. The CDR3 region has the DNA TGTGCCAGCTCACCCCTAGGAGCAGGCAGCTCCTACAATGAGCAGTTCTTC.

This sequence joins TRBV6-6 and TRBJ2-5; 8 bases fit TRBD2. CDR1 and CDR2 from the germline V gene are MNHNY and SVGAGI (reference sequence). The V segment lost 6 bases and the J segment 5 bases; nucleotides outside the gene matches: 11. The CDR3 covers 15 residues. The chain's CDR3 is CASSPGLALRETQYF. The CDR3 bases are TGTGCCAGCAGCCCCGGACTAGCTTTGAGGGAGACCCAGTACTTC.

The chain employs TRBV7-2 and TRBJ1-2; D perhaps matches TRBD1 (6 bases). The CDR3 consists of 18 residues. The V end lost 5 bases, the J end lost 4 bases, and 26 bases lay between the germline ends. Per the germline V gene, CDR1 is SGHTA and CDR2 is FQGNSA. CDR3 in DNA: TGTGCCAGCAGCCTTAGTACCCCGACAGGCGGAGGGTTCTATGGCTACACCTTC. This codes for CASSLSTPTGGGFYGYTF. Using reference TRBV7-2 and TRBJ1-2 for the parts outside the CDR3, the full variable domain is GAGVSQSPSNKVTEKGKDVELRCDPISGHTALYWYRQSLGQGLEFLIYFQGNSAPDKSGLPSDRFSAERTGGSVSTLTIQRTQQEDSAVYLCASSLSTPTGGGFYGYTFGSGTRLTVV.

The V and J genes are TRBV23-1 and TRBJ2-5; TRBD2 matches 10 bases. TRBV23-1 is noted as an ORF with a role that remains uncertain. The CDR3 covers 13 residues. J was trimmed by 4 bases and V by 7 bases; bases with no gene match: 3. Here the CDR3 DNA reads TGCGCCAGCACCCGACTAGCGGGAGAGACCCAGTACTTC. Protein: CASTRLAGETQYF.

This clone was detected a few times. V gene TRBV7-9 combines with J gene TRBJ2-3; no firm D call. Germline CDR1 is SEHNR and CDR2 is FQNEAQ (reference sequence). CDR3 size: 16 residues. V lost 6 bases and J 0 bases, leaving 16 bases between the germline ends. The CDR3 spells CASRRTVASSTDTQYF. The CDR3 bases are TGTGCCAGCAGACGAACAGTAGCCTCTAGCACAGATACGCAGTATTTT. The whole variable domain, filled in from reference TRBV7-9 and TRBJ2-3, reads DTGVSQNPRHKITKRGQNVTFRCDPISEHNRLYWYRQTLGQGPEFLTYFQNEAQLEKSRLLSDRFSAERPKGSFSTLEIQRTEQGDSAMYLCASRRTVASSTDTQYFGPGTRLTVL.

The V gene is TRBV6-6, the J gene TRBJ2-7, with 8 bases identical to TRBD1. After removal of 7 bases from V and 5 bases from J, the junction contained 7 bases not matched to a gene. This CDR3 has 13 amino acids. CDR1 MNHNY and CDR2 SVGAGI come from the germline V gene (reference sequence). The chain's CDR3 is CASTGGQGHEQYF. The CDR3 nucleotides read TGTGCCAGCACCGGAGGACAGGGCCACGAGCAGTACTTC.

This clone was detected a few times. The gene calls are TRBV7-2 and TRBJ1-1; no clear D. The CDR3 is 13 amino acids. Germline V gene data show CDR1 as SGHTA and CDR2 as FQGNSA. Trimming removed 3 bases at V and 2 bases at J, with 7 bases between. This chain's CDR3 is CASSFIANTEAFF. The CDR3, as DNA: TGTGCCAGCAGCTTCATAGCAAACACTGAAGCTTTCTTT.

The rearrangement joins TRBV18 to TRBJ1-1, with a possible D match to TRBD1 (5 bases). V lost 4 bases and J lost 5, with 20 bases in between. Germline assignment: CDR1 KGHSH and CDR2 LQKENI. This CDR3 spans 16 amino acids. CDR3 bases: TGTGCCAGCTCACTCATTTTTGGCGGGGACGGGACTGAAGCTTTCTTT. The encoded protein is CASSLIFGGDGTEAFF.

The rearrangement uses TRBV11-1 and TRBJ1-3; D gene ambiguous. The germline V and J ends were trimmed by 1 base and 7 bases, with 8 bases remaining between them. The CDR3 is 13 amino acids. The germline V gene encodes CDR1 SGHAT and CDR2 FQDESV (reference sequence). CDR3 residues: CASSLDRSNTIYF. DNA for the CDR3: TGTGCCAGCAGCTTAGATAGGAGTAACACCATATATTTT. Looking up the rest from reference TRBV11-1 and TRBJ1-3 gives the full variable domain: EAEVAQSPRYKITEKSQAVAFWCDPISGHATLYWYRQILGQGPELLVQFQDESVVDDSQLPKDRFSAERLKGVDSTLKIQPAELGDSAMYLCASSLDRSNTIYFGEGSWLTVV.